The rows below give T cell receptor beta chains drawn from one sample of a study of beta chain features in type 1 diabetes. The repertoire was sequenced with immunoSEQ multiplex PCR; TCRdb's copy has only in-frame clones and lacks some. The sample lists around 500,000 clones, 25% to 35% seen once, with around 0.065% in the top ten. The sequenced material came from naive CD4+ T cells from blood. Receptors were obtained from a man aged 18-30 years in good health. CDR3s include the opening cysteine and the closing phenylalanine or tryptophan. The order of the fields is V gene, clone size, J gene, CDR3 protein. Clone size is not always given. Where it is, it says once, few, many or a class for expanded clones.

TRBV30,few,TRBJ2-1,CAWSSGVADEQFF
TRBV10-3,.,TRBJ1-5,CAISESPSHQHF
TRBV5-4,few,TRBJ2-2,CASSFSRENTGELFF
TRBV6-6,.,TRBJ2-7,CASSSVRGHEQYF
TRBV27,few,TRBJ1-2,CASSSPGQGAYGYTF
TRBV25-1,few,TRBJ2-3,CASKGTGTAFTDTQYF
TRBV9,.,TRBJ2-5,CASSPPRGRVETQYF
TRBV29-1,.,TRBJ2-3,CSVDQGTDTQYF
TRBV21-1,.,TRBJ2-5,CARPRGETQYF
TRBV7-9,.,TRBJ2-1,CASSLGGDSNEQFF
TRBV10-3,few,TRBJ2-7,CASAGTPSYEQYF
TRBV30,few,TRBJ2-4,CAWGQGGNIQYF
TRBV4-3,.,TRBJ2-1,CASTFYNEQFF
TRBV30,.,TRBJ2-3,CAWSAVWRGGSDTQYF
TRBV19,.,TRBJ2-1,CASSTRPEERSEQFF
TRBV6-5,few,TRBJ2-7,CASSRPVGEQYF
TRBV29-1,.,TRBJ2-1,CSVVPRGYNEQFF
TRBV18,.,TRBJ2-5,CASSSMQGARETQYF
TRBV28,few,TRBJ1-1,CASRRMGHTEAFF
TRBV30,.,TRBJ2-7,CAWSVGTPYEQYF
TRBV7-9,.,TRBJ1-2,CASSIRESGYTF
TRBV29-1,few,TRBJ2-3,CSVGRGGSTDTQYF
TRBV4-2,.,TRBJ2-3,CASSQGLAAYTDTQYF
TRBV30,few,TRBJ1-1,CAWSKGQGIAEAFF